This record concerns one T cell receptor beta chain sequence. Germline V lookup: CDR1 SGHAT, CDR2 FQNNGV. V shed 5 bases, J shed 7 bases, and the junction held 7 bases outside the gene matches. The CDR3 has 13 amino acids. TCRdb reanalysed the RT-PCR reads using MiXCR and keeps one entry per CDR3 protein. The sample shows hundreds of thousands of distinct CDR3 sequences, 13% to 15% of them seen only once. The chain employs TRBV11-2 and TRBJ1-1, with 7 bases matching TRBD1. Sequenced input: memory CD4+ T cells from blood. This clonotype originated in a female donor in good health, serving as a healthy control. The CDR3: CASSTGVGVEAFF. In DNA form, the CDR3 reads TGTGCCAGCAGCACAGGGGTGGGGGTTGAAGCTTTCTTT.